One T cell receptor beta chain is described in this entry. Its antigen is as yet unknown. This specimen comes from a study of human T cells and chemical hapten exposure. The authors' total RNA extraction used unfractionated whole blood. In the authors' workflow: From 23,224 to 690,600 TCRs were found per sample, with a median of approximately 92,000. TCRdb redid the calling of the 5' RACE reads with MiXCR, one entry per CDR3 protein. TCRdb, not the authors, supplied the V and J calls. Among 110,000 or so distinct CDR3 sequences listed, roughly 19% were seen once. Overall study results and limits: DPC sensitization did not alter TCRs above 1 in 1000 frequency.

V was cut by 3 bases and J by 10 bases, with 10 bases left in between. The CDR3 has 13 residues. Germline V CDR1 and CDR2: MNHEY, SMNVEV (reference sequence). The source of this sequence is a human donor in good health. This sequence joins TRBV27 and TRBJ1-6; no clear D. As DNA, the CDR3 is TGTGCCAGCAGTTTGAGAAGATCCTCACCCCTCCACTTT. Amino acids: CASSLRRSSPLHF.